The subject of this entry is one T cell receptor beta chain. Its antigen remains unidentified. Using its own MiXCR run on the RT-PCR reads, TCRdb lists one record per CDR3 protein. Altogether hundreds of thousands of distinct CDR3 sequences are present, 15% to 18% being singletons, with the ten largest covering more than 9%. There are 15 residues in the CDR3. With V trimmed by 3 bases and J by 6 bases, 10 bases remained unmatched. The germline V gene encodes CDR1 SGHRS and CDR2 YFSETQ. This record comes from a study of response to subunit inactivated influenza vaccine. The study, taken as a whole, reports: It was the authors' suggestion that each seasonal influenza vaccination recruits few new T cells.

This sequence originates from a middle-aged man who received an inactivated influenza vaccine. J is TRBJ2-7 and V is TRBV5-1, with 9 bases matching TRBD2. The sequenced sample was PBMCs from blood, obtained roughly 12 days after vaccination. CDR3 in amino acids: CASSSRLAAYREQYF. The CDR3 bases are TGCGCCAGCAGCTCCCGACTAGCGGCGTACCGCGAGCAGTACTTC.